This T cell receptor beta chain was observed in a study of blood T cell repertoires in COVID-19 (dated by TCRdb to about 2020). A note on the overall study: Samples from collaborators originated in the United States, Italy and Spain and spanned both the acute and convalescent phases of COVID-19. The material from the prospective study consisted of cDNA or gDNA derived from T cells, B-cell-depleted T cells, or PBMCs. Subjects who had been exposed to COVID-19, were actively infected with it, or had recovered from it provided the deeply sampled blood TCRbeta repertoires that made up the dataset. The repertoires were released in a freely available public database intended as a resource for research on the immune response to SARS-CoV-2. The samples were drawn from two sources: the first 160 participants of the ongoing ImmuneRACE study, and 1,000 to 1,500 subjects contributed by 6 global collaborators. A de-identified subject ID, COVID-19 status, age in years and sex were almost always included in the sample metadata. Where available, HLA class I and class II types were obtained from metadata supplied by the sample provider rather than from assay-based typing.

The CDR3 covers 15 residues, taking in both the cysteine and the phenylalanine. This entry keeps only the CDR3 DNA: 45 bases, framed from base 1. V is pruned by 0 bases and J by 8 bases, leaving 9 bases of the junction without a gene match. Sequences SGHVS (CDR1) and FQNEAQ (CDR2) are obtained from the germline V gene. Findings and caveats that apply to the study as a whole: Clinical and demographic metadata were provided uncurated, with the amount varying by source and participant.

This clone was seen a handful of times. Its antigen is not yet known. The input lacks base qualities; no much larger clone sits a single base away. TCRbeta CDR3 regions were amplified from genomic DNA by means of the immunoSEQ Assay, a bias-controlled multiplex PCR. Under the source paper's analysis protocol: Within the assay, amplification of reference gene primers was used to estimate how many nucleated cells each sample contained. To quantify the absolute abundance of each unique TCRbeta CDR3 rearrangement, sequence reads were collapsed and filtered. For each sample, productive Simpson clonality was calculated as the square root of Simpson's diversity index across productive rearrangements. TCRdb limited this immuneACCESS table to in-frame rearrangements with V and J called. A share of clones is missing; checked studies link under half to unresolved V genes, and the rest is unexplained. D and trimming come from the DNA, and the V and J calls and clone size come from that table. This sample holds roughly 200,000 clones; roughly 78% were observed only once. The top ten clones comprise approximately 3% of the sample.

Each collaborating institution followed its own protocols to collect whole blood in K2EDTA tubes. Collaborator samples were shipped for TCRbeta analysis as frozen whole blood, isolated PBMCs, or DNA extracted from either sample type. Material: peripheral blood. The V and J genes are TRBV7-8 and TRBJ1-2; 7 bases in the middle match TRBD1. The TCR sequence derives from a woman aged 80 or older with active or convalescent COVID-19. Here the CDR3 is given as CASSLAATGYPGYTF. Here is the DNA: TGTGCCAGCAGCTTAGCCGCGACAGGGTATCCCGGCTACACCTTC.